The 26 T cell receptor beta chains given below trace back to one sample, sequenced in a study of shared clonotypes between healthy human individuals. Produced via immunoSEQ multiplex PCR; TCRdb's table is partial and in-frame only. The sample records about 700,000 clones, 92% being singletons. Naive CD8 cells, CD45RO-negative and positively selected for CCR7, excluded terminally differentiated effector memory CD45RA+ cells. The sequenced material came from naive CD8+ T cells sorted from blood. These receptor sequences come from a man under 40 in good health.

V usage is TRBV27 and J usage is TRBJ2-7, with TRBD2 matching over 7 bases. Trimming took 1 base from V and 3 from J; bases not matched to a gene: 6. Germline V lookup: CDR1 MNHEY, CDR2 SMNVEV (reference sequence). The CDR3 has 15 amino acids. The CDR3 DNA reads TGTGCCAGCAGTTTATGGGGCGGGAGTATCTACGAGCAGTACTTC. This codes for CASSLWGGSIYEQYF.

Written as DNA, the CDR3 is TGTGCCAGCAGTTTGCTTGGGACAGGGGTCTATGGCTACACCTTC. It encodes CASSLLGTGVYGYTF. J is TRBJ1-2 and V is TRBV28, with 10 bases lining up with TRBD1. The CDR3 contains 15 residues. J lost 4 bases, V lost 3 bases, and 5 bases had no gene match. CDR1 is MDHEN and CDR2 is SYDVKM in the germline V gene.

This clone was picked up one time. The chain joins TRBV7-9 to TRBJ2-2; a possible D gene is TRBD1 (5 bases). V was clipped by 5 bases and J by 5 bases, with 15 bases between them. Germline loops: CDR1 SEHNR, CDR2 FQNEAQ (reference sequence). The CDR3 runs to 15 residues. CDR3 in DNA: TGTGCCAGCAGCCTCACGACAGTAACTACCGGGGAGCTGTTTTTT. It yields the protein CASSLTTVTTGELFF.

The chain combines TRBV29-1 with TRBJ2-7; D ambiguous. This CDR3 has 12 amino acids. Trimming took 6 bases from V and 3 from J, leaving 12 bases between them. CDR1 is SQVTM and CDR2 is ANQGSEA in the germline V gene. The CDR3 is CSVATPYYEQYF. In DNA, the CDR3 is TGCAGCGTAGCGACACCTTACTACGAGCAGTACTTC.

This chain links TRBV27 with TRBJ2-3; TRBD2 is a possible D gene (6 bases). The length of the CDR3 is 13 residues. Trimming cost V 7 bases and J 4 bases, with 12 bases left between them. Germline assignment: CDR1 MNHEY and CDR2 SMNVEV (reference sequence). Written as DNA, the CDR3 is TGTGCCAGCACTGCGGGGTCAGCAGATACGCAGTATTTT. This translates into CASTAGSADTQYF.

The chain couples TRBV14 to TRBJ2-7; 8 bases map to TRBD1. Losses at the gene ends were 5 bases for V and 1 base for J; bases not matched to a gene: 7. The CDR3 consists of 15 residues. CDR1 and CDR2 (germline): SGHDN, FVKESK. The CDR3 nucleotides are TGTGCCAGCAGCAGGGACAGGTCAATATCCTACGAGCAGTACTTC. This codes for CASSRDRSISYEQYF.

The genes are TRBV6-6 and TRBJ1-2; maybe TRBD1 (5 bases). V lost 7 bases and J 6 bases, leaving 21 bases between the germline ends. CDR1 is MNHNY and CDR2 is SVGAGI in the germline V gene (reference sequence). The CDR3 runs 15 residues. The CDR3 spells CASTKLRSGTDGYTF. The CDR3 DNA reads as TGTGCCAGCACCAAGTTACGTTCCGGGACGGATGGCTACACCTTC.

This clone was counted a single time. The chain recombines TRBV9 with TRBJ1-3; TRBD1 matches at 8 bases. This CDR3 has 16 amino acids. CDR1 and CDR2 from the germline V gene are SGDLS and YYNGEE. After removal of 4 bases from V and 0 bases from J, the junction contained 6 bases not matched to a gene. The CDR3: CASSLQGAASGNTIYF. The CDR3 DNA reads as TGTGCCAGCAGCCTCCAGGGGGCCGCCTCTGGAAACACCATATATTTT.

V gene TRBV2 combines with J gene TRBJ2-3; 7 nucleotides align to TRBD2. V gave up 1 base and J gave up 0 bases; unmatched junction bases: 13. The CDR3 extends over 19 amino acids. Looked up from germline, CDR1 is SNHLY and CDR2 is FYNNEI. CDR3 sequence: CASSEEASGPAMSTDTQYF. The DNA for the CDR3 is TGTGCCAGCAGTGAAGAGGCTAGCGGACCCGCCATGAGCACAGATACGCAGTATTTT.

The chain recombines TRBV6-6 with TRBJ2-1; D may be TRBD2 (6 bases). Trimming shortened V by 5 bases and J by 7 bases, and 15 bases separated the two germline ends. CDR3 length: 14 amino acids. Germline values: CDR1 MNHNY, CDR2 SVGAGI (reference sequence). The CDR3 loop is CASSQDYPGNEQFF. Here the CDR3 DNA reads TGTGCCAGCAGTCAGGACTACCCCGGAAATGAGCAGTTCTTC.

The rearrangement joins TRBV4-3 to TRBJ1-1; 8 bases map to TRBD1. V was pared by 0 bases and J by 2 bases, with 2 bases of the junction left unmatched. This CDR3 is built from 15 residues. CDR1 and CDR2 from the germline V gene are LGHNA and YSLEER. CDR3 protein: CASSQDSGGNTEAFF. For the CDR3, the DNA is TGCGCCAGCAGCCAAGATTCAGGGGGCAACACTGAAGCTTTCTTT.

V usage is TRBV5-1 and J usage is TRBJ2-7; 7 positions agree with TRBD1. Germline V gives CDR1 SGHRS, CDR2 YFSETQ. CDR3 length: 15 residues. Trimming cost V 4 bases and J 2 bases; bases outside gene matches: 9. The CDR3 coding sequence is TGCGCCAGCAGCGATTGGACAGGAGCCACCTACGAGCAGTACTTC. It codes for CASSDWTGATYEQYF.

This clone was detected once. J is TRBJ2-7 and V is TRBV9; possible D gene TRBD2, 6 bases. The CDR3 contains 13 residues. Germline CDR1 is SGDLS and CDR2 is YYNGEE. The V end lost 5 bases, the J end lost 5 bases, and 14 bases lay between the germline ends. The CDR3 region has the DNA TGTGCCAGCAGTCTGGGGGGAAGGAACGAGCAGTACTTC. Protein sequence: CASSLGGRNEQYF. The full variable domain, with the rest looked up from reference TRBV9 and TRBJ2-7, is DSGVTQTPKHLITATGQRVTLRCSPRSGDLSVYWYQQSLDQGLQFLIQYYNGEERAKGNILERFSAQQFPDLHSELNLSSLELGDSALYFCASSLGGRNEQYFGPGTRLTVT.

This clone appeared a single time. CDR3 nucleotides: TGTGCCAGCAGTTACTCGAAATTAAAGCCAGGAAATGAGCAGTTCTTC. Its translation: CASSYSKLKPGNEQFF. V gene TRBV6-5 combines with J gene TRBJ2-1; D is undetermined. This CDR3 contains 16 residues. Per germline, CDR1 MNHEY and CDR2 SVGAGI. V lost 0 bases and J lost 7, with 16 bases in between.

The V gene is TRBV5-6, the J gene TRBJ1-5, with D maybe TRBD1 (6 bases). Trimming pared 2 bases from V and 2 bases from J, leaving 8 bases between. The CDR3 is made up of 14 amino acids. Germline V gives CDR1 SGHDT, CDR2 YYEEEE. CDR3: CASSFNRGNQPQHF. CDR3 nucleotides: TGTGCCAGCAGCTTTAACAGGGGCAATCAGCCCCAGCATTTT.

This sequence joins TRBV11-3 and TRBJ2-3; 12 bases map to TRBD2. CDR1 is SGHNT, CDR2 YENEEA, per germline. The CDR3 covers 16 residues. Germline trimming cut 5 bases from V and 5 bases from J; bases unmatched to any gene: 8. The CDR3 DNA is TGTGCCAGCAGCCTCCTGACTAGCGGGAGTGTAGATACGCAGTATTTT. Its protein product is CASSLLTSGSVDTQYF.

In DNA form, the CDR3 reads TGTGCCAGCAGTTTAAGTACAGGGCGGCGGGACGAGCAGTACTTC. Encoded protein: CASSLSTGRRDEQYF. V usage is TRBV27 and J usage is TRBJ2-7; perhaps TRBD1 as D (6 bases). From germline, CDR1 is MNHEY and CDR2 SMNVEV (reference sequence). V was trimmed by 2 bases and J by 5 bases, leaving 16 bases between them. CDR3 size: 15 residues.

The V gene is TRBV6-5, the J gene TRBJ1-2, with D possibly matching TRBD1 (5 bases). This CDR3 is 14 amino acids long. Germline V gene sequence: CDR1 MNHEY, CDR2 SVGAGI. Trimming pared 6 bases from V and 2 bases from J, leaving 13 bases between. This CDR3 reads CASSLGSGNYGYTF. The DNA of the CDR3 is TGTGCCAGCAGCCTAGGCTCAGGGAACTATGGCTACACCTTC.

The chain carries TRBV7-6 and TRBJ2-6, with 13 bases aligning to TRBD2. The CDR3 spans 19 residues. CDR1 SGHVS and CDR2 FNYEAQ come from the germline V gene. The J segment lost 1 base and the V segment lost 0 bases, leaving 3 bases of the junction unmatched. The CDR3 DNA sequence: TGTGCCAGCAGCTTAGCATGGACTAGCGGGAGATCTGGGGCCAACGTCCTGACTTTC. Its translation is CASSLAWTSGRSGANVLTF.

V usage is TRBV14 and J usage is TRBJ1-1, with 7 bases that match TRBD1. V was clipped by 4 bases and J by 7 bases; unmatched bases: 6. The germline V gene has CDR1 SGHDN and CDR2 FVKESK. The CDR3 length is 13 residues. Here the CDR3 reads CASSPTGQLEAFF. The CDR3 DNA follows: TGTGCCAGCAGCCCTACGGGACAGCTTGAAGCTTTCTTT.

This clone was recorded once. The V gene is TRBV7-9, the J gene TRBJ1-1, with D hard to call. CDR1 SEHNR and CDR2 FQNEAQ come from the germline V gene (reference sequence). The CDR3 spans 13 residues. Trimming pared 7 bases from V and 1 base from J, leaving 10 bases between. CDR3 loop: CASTRTGNTEAFF. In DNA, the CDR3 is TGTGCCAGCACCCGGACGGGGAACACTGAAGCTTTCTTT.

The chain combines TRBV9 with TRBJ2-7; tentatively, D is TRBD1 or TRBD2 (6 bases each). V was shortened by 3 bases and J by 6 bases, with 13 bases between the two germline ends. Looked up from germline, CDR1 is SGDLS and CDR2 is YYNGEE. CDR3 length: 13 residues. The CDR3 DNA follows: TGTGCCAGCAGCGCTGGGGGGCTGGCCGAGCAGTACTTC. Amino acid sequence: CASSAGGLAEQYF.

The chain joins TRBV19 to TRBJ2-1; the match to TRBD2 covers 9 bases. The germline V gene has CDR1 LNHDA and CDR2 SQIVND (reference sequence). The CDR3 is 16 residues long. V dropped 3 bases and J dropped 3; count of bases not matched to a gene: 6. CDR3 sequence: CASSMVASGVYNEQFF. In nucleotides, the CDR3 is TGTGCCAGTAGTATGGTTGCTAGCGGGGTCTACAATGAGCAGTTCTTC. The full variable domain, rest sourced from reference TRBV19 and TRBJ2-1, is DGGITQSPKYLFRKEGQNVTLSCEQNLNHDAMYWYRQDPGQGLRLIYYSQIVNDFQKGDIAEGYSVSREKKESFPLTVTSAQKNPTAFYLCASSMVASGVYNEQFFGPGTRLTVL.

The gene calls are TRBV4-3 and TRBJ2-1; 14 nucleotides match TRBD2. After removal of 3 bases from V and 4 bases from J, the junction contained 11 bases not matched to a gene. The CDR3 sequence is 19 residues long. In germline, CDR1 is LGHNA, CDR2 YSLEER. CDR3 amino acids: CASSHHRGTSGRGYNEQFF. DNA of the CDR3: TGCGCCAGCAGCCATCATAGGGGGACTAGCGGGAGAGGGTACAATGAGCAGTTCTTC.

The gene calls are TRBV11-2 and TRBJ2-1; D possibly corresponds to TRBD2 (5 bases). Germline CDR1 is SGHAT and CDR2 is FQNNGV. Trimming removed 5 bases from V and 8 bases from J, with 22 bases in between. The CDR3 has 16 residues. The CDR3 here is CASSPYGRGSNDEQFF. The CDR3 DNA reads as TGTGCCAGCAGCCCGTACGGTCGTGGGAGTAACGATGAGCAGTTCTTC.

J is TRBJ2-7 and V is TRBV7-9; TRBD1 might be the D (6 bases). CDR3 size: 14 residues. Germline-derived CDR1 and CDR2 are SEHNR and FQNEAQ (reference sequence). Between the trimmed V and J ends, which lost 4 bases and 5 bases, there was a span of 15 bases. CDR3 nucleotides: TGTGCCAGCAGCTCCCCGGGACAAAGAAACGAGCAGTACTTC. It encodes CASSSPGQRNEQYF.